This record concerns one T cell receptor beta chain sequence. Its target is not known. This sample was included in a study of identical twins. The CDR3 has 15 residues. Germline V gene data show CDR1 as MDHEN and CDR2 as SYDVKM. J was trimmed by 0 bases and V by 2 bases; bases with no gene match: 3. Study-wide findings and caveats: Out-of-frame alpha sequences common to twins were enriched for low generation probability. Cord blood beta clonotypes that were abundant carried fewer insertions, and memory repertoires showed no such trend. Invariant MAIT and iNKT cells may have partly biased zero-insertion analyses.

TCRdb ran MiXCR on the 5' RACE reads and lists one entry per CDR3 protein. The data hold under 500,000 distinct CDR3 sequences, with roughly an eighth observed a single time. The same specimen was also included in a second study, on yellow fever vaccine responses in identical twins.

The clonotype was recovered from a woman younger than 30 in good health. The rearrangement uses TRBV28 and TRBJ2-7; 8 bases fit TRBD2. Sequencing used CD4+ T cells sorted from blood. The CDR3 loop is CASSLSGGGSYEQYF. For the CDR3, the DNA is TGTGCCAGCAGTTTAAGCGGGGGAGGCTCCTACGAGCAGTACTTC.